The present TCR beta chain was sequenced within a study of T-cell memory formation after mild COVID-19. Findings and caveats of the study: From day 15 to 85, contracting clones were balanced between CD4 and CD8, whereas later expanders leaned toward CD4+. Within pre-infection memory, some responding clones were found, suggesting cross-reactive memory joined. CM and EM subsets held most contracting CD4+ clones; EMRA held CD8+ ones.

Constant-segment-primed 5'RACE gave TCR alpha and TCR beta cDNA libraries with sample barcodes and UMIs. TCRdb processed the 5' RACE reads anew with MiXCR; each CDR3 protein has one entry. This table has approximately 51,000 distinct CDR3 sequences, roughly a tenth appearing once. Germline loops: CDR1 SGHKS, CDR2 YYEKEE (reference sequence). V lost 4 bases to trimming and J lost 6 bases, with 17 bases between them. The CDR3 runs to 15 residues. This clonotype was counted ten times or more. Its antigen is not known. The receptor was isolated from an adult woman who had mild COVID-19 (a few samples of this study predate the infection). Cell type and time point are not known. Input material: PBMCs or a T cell subset sorted from them (not recorded which). V usage is TRBV5-5 and J usage is TRBJ2-1; D is perhaps TRBD1 or TRBD2 (5 bases each). CDR3 protein: CASSPQGVQGNEQFF. CDR3 coding DNA: TGTGCCAGCAGCCCTCAGGGAGTCCAGGGCAATGAGCAGTTCTTC.